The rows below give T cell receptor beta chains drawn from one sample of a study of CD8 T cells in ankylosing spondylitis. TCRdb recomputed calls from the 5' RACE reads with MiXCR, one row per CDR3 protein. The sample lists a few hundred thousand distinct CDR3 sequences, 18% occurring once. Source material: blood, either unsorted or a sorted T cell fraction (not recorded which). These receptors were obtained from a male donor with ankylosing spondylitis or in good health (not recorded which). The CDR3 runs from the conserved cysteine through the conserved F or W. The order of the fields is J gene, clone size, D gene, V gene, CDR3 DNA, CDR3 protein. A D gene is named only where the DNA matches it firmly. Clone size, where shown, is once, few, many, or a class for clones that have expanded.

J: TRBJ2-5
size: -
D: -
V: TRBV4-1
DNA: TGCGCCAGCAGCCTCCAGACAGGCCAAGAGACCCAGTACTTC
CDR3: CASSLQTGQETQYF

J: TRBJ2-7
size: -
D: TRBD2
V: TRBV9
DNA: TGTGCCAGCAGCGTAGGTCGACTAGCGGGACCTTACGAGCAGTACTTC
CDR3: CASSVGRLAGPYEQYF

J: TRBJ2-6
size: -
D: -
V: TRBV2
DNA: TGTGCCAGCACCGTAAGAGTCCCCTCGGAGGGGGCCAACGTCCTGACTTTC
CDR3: CASTVRVPSEGANVLTF

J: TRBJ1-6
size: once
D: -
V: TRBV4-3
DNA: TGCGCCAGCAGCCAAGAAGGTCCGGAAAATTCACCCCTCCACTTT
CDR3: CASSQEGPENSPLHF

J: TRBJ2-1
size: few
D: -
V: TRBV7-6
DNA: TGTGCCAGCAGCTCGCTAGCCGGAGTCCGCAATGAGCAGTTCTTC
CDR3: CASSSLAGVRNEQFF

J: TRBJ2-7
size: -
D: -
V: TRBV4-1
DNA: TGCGCCAGCAGCCAAGGGGCGGGGATCTCCTACGAGCAGTACTTC
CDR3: CASSQGAGISYEQYF

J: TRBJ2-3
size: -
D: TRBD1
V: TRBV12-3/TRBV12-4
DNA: TGTGCCAGCAGTACCAGGGGGTTCGGGGCAGATACGCAGTATTTT
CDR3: CASSTRGFGADTQYF

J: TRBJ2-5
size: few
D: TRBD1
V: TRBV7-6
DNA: TGTGCCAGCAGCCCCCTCGGGACAGTAAAAGAGACCCAGTACTTC
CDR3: CASSPLGTVKETQYF

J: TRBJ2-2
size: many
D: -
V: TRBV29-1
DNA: TGCAGCGTTGAAAGGGACAACTTATCCGGGGAGCTGTTTTTT
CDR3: CSVERDNLSGELFF

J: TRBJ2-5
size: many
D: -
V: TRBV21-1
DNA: TGTGCCAGTTGGACTAGCGGGAGGCCCGGACGGTCGGAGACCCAGTACTTC
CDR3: CASWTSGRPGRSETQYF

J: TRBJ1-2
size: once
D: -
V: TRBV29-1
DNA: TGCAGCGTTGCCCCCGTCTTCTTTAGACAGGCCACTAACTATGGCTACACCTTC
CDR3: CSVAPVFFRQATNYGYTF

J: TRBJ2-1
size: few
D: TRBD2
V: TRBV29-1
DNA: TGCAGCCTGAGCGGGAGGTCGTACAATGAGCAGTTCTTC
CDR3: CSLSGRSYNEQFF

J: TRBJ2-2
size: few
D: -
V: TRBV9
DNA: TGTGCCAGCAGCGTCGACGGCGTATACACCGGGGAGCTGTTTTTT
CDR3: CASSVDGVYTGELFF

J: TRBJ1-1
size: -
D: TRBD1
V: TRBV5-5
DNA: TGTGCCAGCAGCTCATCCGGGACAGCGAACACTGAAGCTTTCTTT
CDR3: CASSSSGTANTEAFF

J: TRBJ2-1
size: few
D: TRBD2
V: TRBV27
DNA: TGTGCCAGCAGCTTGACTAGCGGTGAGCAGTTCTTC
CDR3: CASSLTSGEQFF

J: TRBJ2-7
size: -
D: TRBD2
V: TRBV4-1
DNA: TGCGCCAGCAGCCAAGAGCCTACAGGGACTAGCGGCTACGAGCAGTACTTC
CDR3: CASSQEPTGTSGYEQYF

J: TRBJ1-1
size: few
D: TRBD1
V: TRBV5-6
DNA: TGTGCCAGCAGGCCGACAGGGGAGGATGAAGCTTTCTTT
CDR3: CASRPTGEDEAFF

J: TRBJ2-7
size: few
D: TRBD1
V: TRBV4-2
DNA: TGTGCCAGCAGCCAACAAGGGACAGGACATAGCTCCTACGAGCAGTACTTC
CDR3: CASSQQGTGHSSYEQYF

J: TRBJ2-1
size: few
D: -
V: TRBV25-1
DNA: TGTGCCAGCAGTGAAACACACAATGAGCAGTTCTTC
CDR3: CASSETHNEQFF